Shown below are 27 T cell receptor beta chains from a single sample sequenced in a study of early T cells in non-severe SARS-CoV-2 infection. TCRdb recomputed calls from the 5' RACE reads with MiXCR, one row per CDR3 protein. The sample contains 55,000 to 65,000 distinct CDR3 sequences, around 12% of which appear only once. Source: whole blood, taken at baseline. The source of these receptors is an adult who was a healthcare worker with PCR-confirmed SARS-CoV-2 infection or an uninfected control (not recorded which).

This clonotype was counted ten times or more. The rearrangement uses TRBV12-3 or TRBV12-4 and TRBJ2-7; 7 bases align to TRBD2. Trimming removed 4 bases from V and 2 bases from J; junction bases left unmatched: 5. CDR3 length equals 14 residues. The CDR3 bases are TGTGCCAGCAGTTCTACTAGCGCAACCTACGAGCAGTACTTC. It is translated as CASSSTSATYEQYF.

This chain joins TRBV28 and TRBJ2-7; 8 nucleotides match TRBD2. V dropped 4 bases and J dropped 5; count of bases not matched to a gene: 4. Germline CDR1 reads MDHEN; CDR2 reads SYDVKM. CDR3 length: 13 residues. CDR3 DNA: TGTGCCAGCAGTTCGGGGGGGACCCACGAGCAGTACTTC. Translation gives CASSSGGTHEQYF. Full variable domain (rest looked up from reference TRBV28 and TRBJ2-7): DVKVTQSSRYLVKRTGEKVFLECVQDMDHENMFWYRQDPGLGLRLIYFSYDVKMKEKGDIPEGYSVSREKKERFSLILESASTNQTSMYLCASSSGGTHEQYFGPGTRLTVT.

The gene calls are TRBV5-1 and TRBJ1-2, with D possibly being TRBD1 (5 bases). This CDR3 region has 13 residues. The germline CDR1 and CDR2 sequences are SGHRS and YFSETQ. V was cut by 2 bases and J by 6 bases, with 11 bases left in between. For the CDR3, the DNA is TGCGCCAGCAGCTTCCCAGGGCTGAATGGCTACACCTTC. Translating it yields CASSFPGLNGYTF.

The rearrangement links TRBV12-3 or TRBV12-4 to TRBJ2-4, with D hard to call. The CDR3 totals 14 residues. With 3 bases removed from V and 5 bases from J, the gap between germline ends came to 11 bases. Here the CDR3 reads CASSFPLVQNIQYF. CDR3 coding DNA: TGTGCCAGCAGTTTTCCTCTGGTCCAAAACATTCAGTACTTC.

This rearrangement joins TRBV12-5 to TRBJ1-4; TRBD1 matches 9 bases. J lost 7 bases, V lost 2 bases, and 5 bases had no gene match. Germline V gene lookup returns CDR1 LGHNT and CDR2 FRNRAP. The CDR3 covers 15 residues. In nucleotides, the CDR3 is TGTGCTAGTGGTTTGATGACAGGGGGTGCTGAAAAACTGTTTTTT. Its protein is CASGLMTGGAEKLFF. Full variable domain (outside the CDR3, taken from reference TRBV12-5 and TRBJ1-4): DARVTQTPRHKVTEMGQEVTMRCQPILGHNTVFWYRQTMMQGLELLAYFRNRAPLDDSGMPKDRFSAEMPDATLATLKIQPSEPRDSAVYFCASGLMTGGAEKLFFGSGTQLSVL.

This clonotype was seen ten or more times. CDR3 sequence: CSVEDRSNYEQYF. The CDR3 coding sequence is TGCAGCGTTGAGGACAGGTCGAACTACGAGCAGTACTTC. The chain joins TRBV29-1 to TRBJ2-7; 7 nucleotides match TRBD1. With V trimmed by 3 bases and J by 3 bases, 5 bases remained unmatched. Germline CDR1 is SQVTM and CDR2 is ANQGSEA. This CDR3 spans 13 amino acids.

This clonotype was counted between two and nine times. This rearrangement joins TRBV6-4 to TRBJ1-1; D is undetermined. The CDR3 totals 13 residues. The V end lost 3 bases, the J end lost 2 bases, and 7 bases lay between the germline ends. Germline V CDR1 and CDR2: MRHNA, SNTAGT. The CDR3 here is CASSESTNTEAFF. The CDR3 DNA follows: TGTGCCAGCAGTGAATCGACAAACACTGAAGCTTTCTTT.

The rearrangement uses TRBV30 and TRBJ1-1, with D unclear. The V and J ends lost 0 bases and 2 bases respectively, with 4 bases between them. This CDR3 contains 12 residues. Germline V CDR1 and CDR2: GTSNPN, SVGIG (reference sequence). The CDR3 sequence: CAWSVLNTEAFF. Written as DNA, the CDR3 is TGTGCCTGGAGTGTACTAAACACTGAAGCTTTCTTT.

The J gene is TRBJ1-1, the V gene TRBV24-1; D perhaps matches TRBD1 (6 bases). This CDR3 region has 17 residues. The V and J ends lost 7 bases and 3 bases respectively, with 23 bases between them. Germline lookup yields CDR1 KGHDR and CDR2 SFDVKD. As DNA, the CDR3 is TGTGCCACCAGCCCATCAATTGGACAGTCAGCCCACACTGAAGCTTTCTTT. Translated: CATSPSIGQSAHTEAFF.

This clonotype was seen a handful of times. The chain joins TRBV10-1 to TRBJ1-1; no clear D gene. The CDR3 sequence is 15 residues long. Germline V gene lookup returns CDR1 WNHNN and CDR2 SYGVQD (reference sequence). V gave up 3 bases and J gave up 1 base, with 12 bases separating them. CDR3 residues: CASSDRAEGNTEAFF. The CDR3, as DNA: TGCGCCAGCAGTGATCGGGCAGAGGGGAACACTGAAGCTTTCTTT.

This clonotype was observed a handful of times. CDR3 sequence (DNA): TGTGCCAGCAGTCAGACAGACACCGGGGAGCTGTTTTTT. Its translation is CASSQTDTGELFF. This chain joins TRBV6-2 or TRBV6-3 and TRBJ2-2; possible D gene TRBD1, 5 bases. CDR1 and CDR2 (germline): MNHEY, SVGEGT. The CDR3 has 13 amino acids. Trimming pared 5 bases from V and 3 bases from J, leaving 7 bases between.

This clonotype was seen repeatedly, ten times or more. J is TRBJ1-1 and V is TRBV28; D is unclear. Trimming stripped 2 bases from V and 6 bases from J, with 10 bases between. The CDR3 length is 13 residues. Germline V gives CDR1 MDHEN, CDR2 SYDVKM. The CDR3 DNA sequence: TGTGCCAGCAGTTTAGGGAGTCGCGCTGAAGCTTTCTTT. Amino acid sequence: CASSLGSRAEAFF.

This clonotype was seen ten or more times. The chain links TRBV12-3 or TRBV12-4 to TRBJ2-1, with TRBD2 identical over 15 bases. Trimming removed 6 bases from V and 8 bases from J; junction bases left unmatched: 8. The CDR3 totals 16 residues. CDR3 nucleotide sequence: TGTGCCAGCAGCCCATCTGGACTAGCGGGAGGGGATGAGCAGTTCTTC. This encodes CASSPSGLAGGDEQFF.

In its sample, this clonotype was seen many times. The chain couples TRBV12-3 or TRBV12-4 to TRBJ1-5; 9 bases are shared with TRBD1. The CDR3 is 14 amino acids. Losses at the gene ends were 7 bases for V and 5 bases for J; bases not matched to a gene: 6. The CDR3 DNA follows: TGTGCCAGCACCTGGGACAGGGAGTATCAGCCCCAGCATTTT. This sequence encodes CASTWDREYQPQHF.

At least ten counts were recorded for this clonotype. This chain links TRBV28 with TRBJ2-1, with TRBD2 as a possible D gene (5 bases). The germline V gene has CDR1 MDHEN and CDR2 SYDVKM. Trimming stripped 5 bases from V and 0 bases from J, with 8 bases between. This CDR3 has 14 residues. The CDR3 reads CASSRTSSYNEQFF. The CDR3 region has the DNA TGTGCCAGCAGTAGAACTAGCTCCTACAATGAGCAGTTCTTC.

This clonotype was detected ten times or more. This rearrangement joins TRBV7-9 to TRBJ2-2; unclear D gene. The CDR3 contains 12 residues. Germline assignment: CDR1 SEHNR and CDR2 FQNEAQ (reference sequence). V was pared by 7 bases and J by 5 bases, with 8 bases between. The CDR3 DNA is TGTGCCAGCACCACACATACCGGGGAGCTGTTTTTT. Protein: CASTTHTGELFF.

This clonotype was counted only a few times. The chain joins TRBV15 to TRBJ2-3; 13 nucleotides match TRBD2. Trimming removed 0 bases from V and 2 bases from J; junction bases left unmatched: 8. The CDR3 has 19 residues. Germline CDR1 and CDR2: LNHNV and YYDKDF (reference sequence). The CDR3 is CATSRDLDGLAGATDTQYF. In DNA, the CDR3 is TGTGCCACCAGCAGAGATCTGGACGGACTAGCGGGAGCCACAGATACGCAGTATTTT.

Only a few counts were recorded for this clonotype. The chain has TRBV11-2 and TRBJ2-1; D remains unclear. The V end lost 2 bases, the J end lost 8 bases, and 13 bases lay between the germline ends. Germline CDR1 SGHAT, CDR2 FQNNGV. This CDR3 has 14 amino acids. In DNA, the CDR3 is TGTGCCAGCAGCTTAAACGCATTTGGCGATGAGCAGTTCTTC. It specifies CASSLNAFGDEQFF. Combining the CDR3 with reference TRBV11-2 and TRBJ2-1 gives the whole variable domain EAGVAQSPRYKIIEKRQSVAFWCNPISGHATLYWYQQILGQGPKLLIQFQNNGVVDDSQLPKDRFSAERLKGVDSTLKIQPAKLEDSAVYLCASSLNAFGDEQFFGPGTRLTVL.

Sample share makes this clonotype medium-sized (0.01 to 0.1%). The chain has TRBV7-2 and TRBJ2-1; 8 bases agree with TRBD2. V lost 1 base to trimming and J lost 8 bases; unmatched junction nucleotides: 10. The CDR3 is made up of 16 amino acids. Germline lookup yields CDR1 SGHTA and CDR2 FQGNSA. In DNA form, the CDR3 reads TGTGCCAGCAGCTTAGACCGACTAGCGATAACGGATGAGCAGTTCTTC. Translating gives CASSLDRLAITDEQFF.

This clonotype was found many times. The chain employs TRBV12-3 or TRBV12-4 and TRBJ2-3, with 7 bases matching TRBD2. V was clipped by 6 bases and J by 6 bases; unmatched bases: 9. The CDR3 has 14 residues. In DNA form, the CDR3 reads TGTGCCAGCAGGACCGGGCAAGCGGGGGATACGCAGTATTTT. Translation: CASRTGQAGDTQYF.

This clonotype was recorded at least ten times. The genes are TRBV12-3 or TRBV12-4 and TRBJ1-1; D not resolved. The CDR3 covers 13 residues. Trimming pared 3 bases from V and 2 bases from J, leaving 7 bases between. The CDR3 region is CASSFFLNTEAFF. The CDR3 nucleotides are TGTGCCAGCAGTTTTTTTTTAAACACTGAAGCTTTCTTT.

The gene calls are TRBV20-1 and TRBJ2-5; TRBD2 agrees at 11 bases. This CDR3 spans 13 amino acids. J was trimmed by 6 bases and V by 4 bases; bases with no gene match: 4. Germline loops: CDR1 DFQATT, CDR2 SNEGSKA (reference sequence). The CDR3, as DNA: TGCAGTGCTATCCTAGCGGGAGGAAAGACCCAGTACTTC. Residues: CSAILAGGKTQYF.

V is TRBV9 and J is TRBJ2-1; tentative D call: TRBD2 (5 bases). V lost 3 bases and J lost 0, with 10 bases in between. Germline V lookup: CDR1 SGDLS, CDR2 YYNGEE. The CDR3 is 15 residues long. CDR3 protein: CASSGGKSSYNEQFF. The DNA of the CDR3 is TGTGCCAGCAGCGGAGGGAAGAGCTCCTACAATGAGCAGTTCTTC.

This clonotype appeared a few times. Here the CDR3 DNA reads TGTGCCTGGAGTGTTGGTCAGGGGGCGAGGACAGATACGCAGTATTTT. Amino acids: CAWSVGQGARTDTQYF. V usage is TRBV30 and J usage is TRBJ2-3; 8 positions agree with TRBD1. Germline-derived CDR1 and CDR2 are GTSNPN and SVGIG (reference sequence). V shed 0 bases, J shed 3 bases, and the junction held 8 bases outside the gene matches. There are 16 residues in the CDR3. The whole variable domain, filled in from reference TRBV30 and TRBJ2-3, reads SQTIHQWPATLVQPVGSPLSLECTVEGTSNPNLYWYRQAAGRGLQLLFYSVGIGQISSEVPQNLSASRPQDRQFILSSKKLLLSDSGFYLCAWSVGQGARTDTQYFGPGTRLTVL.

This CDR3 is CASSLIRGSTDTQYF. In DNA form, the CDR3 reads TGTGCCAGCAGTTTAATCCGGGGCAGCACAGATACGCAGTATTTT. The rearrangement joins TRBV27 to TRBJ2-3, with D perhaps matching TRBD1 or TRBD2 (5 bases each). Looked up from germline, CDR1 is MNHEY and CDR2 is SMNVEV (reference sequence). The V and J ends lost 2 bases and 0 bases respectively, with 9 bases between them. The CDR3 has 15 amino acids.

Regarding this clonotype: Sequence at one end of the junction differs from germline and may be a read error. This chain uses TRBV11-2 with TRBJ1-1, with unresolved D. Germline-derived CDR1 and CDR2 are SGHAT and FQNNGV. This CDR3 region has 14 residues. The CDR3 sequence is CASSLDPRNTEAFF. In nucleotides, the CDR3 is TGTGCCAGCAGCCTAGACCCTCGGAACACTGAAGCTTTCTTT.

This clonotype was observed at least ten times. The V gene is TRBV9, the J gene TRBJ2-5; TRBD1 matches 7 bases. The CDR3 has 14 amino acids. Trimming took 4 bases from V and 2 from J; bases not matched to a gene: 5. CDR1 and CDR2 from the germline V gene are SGDLS and YYNGEE. The chain's CDR3 is CASSFGQVQETQYF. In nucleotides, the CDR3 is TGTGCCAGCAGCTTCGGACAGGTACAAGAGACCCAGTACTTC.